The rows below give T cell receptor beta chains drawn from one sample of a study of blood T cell repertoires in COVID-19. Some clones are missing from TCRdb's copy, which holds only in-frame ones; the method was immunoSEQ multiplex PCR. The table lists about 360,000 clones, around nine tenths of them singletons. Sequences were obtained from peripheral blood. These receptors all come from an older woman with COVID-19, enrolled during active disease. The CDR3 runs from the conserved cysteine through the conserved F or W. The D gene is left open where the match is weak. Expanded clones are given a class, and other clones once, few, many or no size at all.

cdr3_aa cdr3_nt v_call d_call j_call clone_size
CASSPRAGNTEAFF TGCGCCAGCAGCCCGCGAGCAGGGAACACTGAAGCTTTCTTT TRBV5-1 NA TRBJ1-1 NA
CASSPQGGDTEAFF TGTGCCAGCTCACCCCAAGGTGGAGACACTGAAGCTTTCTTT TRBV18 NA TRBJ1-1 NA
CASSLGGTGWTNYGYTF TGTGCCAGCAGCTTAGGAGGGACAGGGTGGACCAACTATGGCTACACCTTC TRBV7-8 TRBD1 TRBJ1-2 NA
CSVEGDSYGYTF TGCAGCGTTGAAGGGGACAGCTATGGCTACACCTTC TRBV29-1 TRBD1 TRBJ1-2 NA
CASSLGGANEKLFF TGTGCCAGCAGCTTAGGGGGGGCGAATGAAAAACTGTTTTTT TRBV7-3 NA TRBJ1-4 NA
CASRGPGNYGYTF TGTGCCAGCAGGGGGCCGGGTAACTATGGCTACACCTTC TRBV12-3/TRBV12-4 NA TRBJ1-2 NA
CASSIGGGNTGELFF TGTGCCAGTAGTATCGGCGGGGGGAACACCGGGGAGCTGTTTTTT TRBV19 TRBD2 TRBJ2-2 NA
CASSLVAGVRSDTQYF TGCGCCAGCAGCTTGGTGGCGGGGGTAAGGTCAGATACGCAGTATTTT TRBV5-1 TRBD2 TRBJ2-3 NA
CASSLGRGETQYF TGTGCCAGCAGCTTAGGCCGGGGGGAGACCCAGTACTTC TRBV13 NA TRBJ2-5 once
CASSDIRGATDTQYF TGTGCCAGCAGTGATATCAGGGGGGCGACAGATACGCAGTATTTT TRBV2 NA TRBJ2-3 NA
CASRRDTEAFF TGTGCCAGCAGGCGGGACACTGAAGCTTTCTTT TRBV6-5 NA TRBJ1-1 once
CASSHGLAGVDEQFF TGTGCCAGCAGCCATGGACTAGCGGGGGTGGATGAGCAGTTCTTC TRBV7-8 TRBD2 TRBJ2-1 NA
CASSRTGLPYEQYF TGTGCCAGCAGTCGGACAGGGCTGCCCTACGAGCAGTACTTC TRBV3-1/TRBV3-2 TRBD1 TRBJ2-7 NA
CASSLVGLTEAFF TGCGCCAGCAGCTTGGTGGGGCTCACTGAAGCTTTCTTT TRBV5-1 NA TRBJ1-1 NA
CSVETRAENTDTQYF TGCAGCGTTGAAACCAGGGCAGAGAACACAGATACGCAGTATTTT TRBV29-1 NA TRBJ2-3 NA
CASSLAAPRIGESTEAFF TGTGCCAGCAGCTTAGCGGCCCCACGGATAGGGGAAAGCACTGAAGCTTTCTTT TRBV7-2 NA TRBJ1-1 NA
CASSLDSADPEQYF TGTGCCAGCAGTTTGGACAGCGCAGACCCGGAGCAGTACTTC TRBV2 NA TRBJ2-7 NA
CAWGRGGGTYEQYF TGTGCCTGGGGCCGGGGAGGGGGAACCTACGAGCAGTACTTC TRBV30 NA TRBJ2-7 NA
CASGGTDRYAFF TGTGCCAGCGGAGGGACAGATAGATACGCTTTCTTT TRBV27 TRBD1 TRBJ1-1 NA
CASSASEAFF TGTGCCAGCAGCGCCAGTGAAGCTTTCTTT TRBV9 NA TRBJ1-1 NA
CASKGAGADTQYF TGTGCCAGCAAAGGAGCGGGGGCGGATACGCAGTATTTT TRBV6-4 TRBD2 TRBJ2-3 NA
CAITPGLAGGRFPPDTQYF TGTGCCATCACACCCGGTCTAGCGGGGGGCCGGTTTCCCCCAGATACGCAGTATTTT TRBV10-3 TRBD2 TRBJ2-3 few
CANSIPGELFF TGTGCCAATTCAATCCCCGGGGAGCTGTTTTTT TRBV21-1 NA TRBJ2-2 NA
CASSELLSSYNSPLHF TGTGCCAGCAGTGAATTGCTGAGCTCCTATAATTCACCCCTCCACTTT TRBV6-1 NA TRBJ1-6 NA
CASSPRGRPNQPQHF TGTGCCAGCAGCCCGCGGGGGAGACCCAATCAGCCCCAGCATTTT TRBV7-3 NA TRBJ1-5 NA
CASSIQGITNEKLFF TGCGCCAGCAGCATACAGGGGATAACTAATGAAAAACTGTTTTTT TRBV5-1 TRBD1 TRBJ1-4 NA
CASSQGSSYNEQFF TGCGCCAGCAGCCAAGGGAGCTCCTACAATGAGCAGTTCTTC TRBV4-3 NA TRBJ2-1 NA
CSARQLETQYF TGCAGTGCTAGACAACTGGAGACCCAGTACTTC TRBV20-1 NA TRBJ2-5 NA
CAWSATGGGGGYTF TGTGCCTGGAGTGCGACAGGGGGCGGGGGTGGCTACACCTTC TRBV30 TRBD1 TRBJ1-2 NA
CASSWTGTGANTEAFF TGTGCCAGCAGTTGGACCGGGACAGGGGCGAACACTGAAGCTTTCTTT TRBV27 TRBD1 TRBJ1-1 NA
CASSLEQGAEPQHF TGCGCCAGCAGCTTGGAGCAGGGGGCAGAGCCCCAGCATTTT TRBV5-1 TRBD1 TRBJ1-5 NA
CASSPQNRGSGNTIYF TGTGCCAGCTCACCACAGAACAGGGGGTCTGGAAACACCATATATTTT TRBV18 TRBD1 TRBJ1-3 NA
CASSYQGESGYTF TGTGCCAGCAGCTATCAGGGGGAAAGTGGCTACACCTTC TRBV5-5 TRBD1 TRBJ1-2 NA
CAWSVEGGREQYF TGTGCCTGGAGTGTAGAGGGGGGGCGCGAGCAGTACTTC TRBV30 NA TRBJ2-7 NA
CASSFPRETQYF TGTGCCAGCAGTTTCCCCCGGGAGACCCAGTACTTC TRBV12-3/TRBV12-4 NA TRBJ2-5 NA
CASSRYGTGTREQYF TGTGCCAGCAGCCGCTATGGGACCGGGACTCGGGAGCAGTACTTC TRBV7-2 NA TRBJ2-7 few
CASSQPGQANGYTF TGCGCCAGCAGCCAGCCGGGACAGGCGAATGGCTACACCTTC TRBV4-1 TRBD1 TRBJ1-2 NA
CASDSQGVGYTF TGTGCCTCCGATTCCCAGGGGGTCGGCTACACCTTC TRBV30 TRBD1 TRBJ1-2 NA
CASGLGGQGGYGYTF TGTGCTAGTGGTTTGGGTGGACAGGGAGGCTATGGCTACACCTTC TRBV12-5 TRBD1 TRBJ1-2 NA
CASSLFSWANNSYNEQFF TGTGCCAGCAGCTTATTTTCTTGGGCTAACAACTCCTACAATGAGCAGTTCTTC TRBV11-2 NA TRBJ2-1 NA
CASSLLQGNTEAFF TGTGCCAGCAGCTTACTTCAGGGGAACACTGAAGCTTTCTTT TRBV7-9 NA TRBJ1-1 NA
CARGRGGNQPQHF TGTGCCAGAGGCAGGGGAGGCAATCAGCCCCAGCATTTT TRBV6-4 NA TRBJ1-5 few
CASKVQMNTEAFF TGTGCCAGCAAGGTACAGATGAACACTGAAGCTTTCTTT TRBV6-5 NA TRBJ1-1 once
CASSMAGRKMMWAFF TGTGCCAGTAGTATGGCGGGTCGGAAGATGATGTGGGCTTTCTTT TRBV19 NA TRBJ1-1 few
CASSPSGGTEAFF TGTGCCAGCAGCCCCAGCGGGGGCACTGAAGCTTTCTTT TRBV11-1 NA TRBJ1-1 NA
CASSSSTTYEQYF TGTGCCAGCAGCTCGTCGACAACCTACGAGCAGTACTTC TRBV5-6 NA TRBJ2-7 once
CASSLGDRGKKGGYTF TGTGCCAGCAGCTTGGGGGACAGGGGCAAAAAGGGTGGCTACACCTTC TRBV5-8 TRBD1 TRBJ1-2 once
CASSSTSGGETQYF TGTGCCAGCAGCTCTACTAGCGGGGGAGAGACCCAGTACTTC TRBV7-9 TRBD2 TRBJ2-5 NA
CASSLAGAEQFF TGTGCCAGCAGTTTAGCGGGGGCGGAGCAGTTCTTC TRBV2 TRBD2 TRBJ2-1 NA
CASRLLAGLGGDGYTF TGTGCCAGCAGACTACTGGCCGGACTGGGGGGGGATGGCTACACCTTC TRBV6-6 NA TRBJ1-2 NA
CASSLAPGQGAGAFF TGCGCCAGCAGCCTAGCTCCGGGACAGGGGGCCGGAGCTTTCTTT TRBV4-1 TRBD1 TRBJ1-1 NA
CASSPMTVQETQYF TGTGCCAGCAGCCCGATGACAGTCCAAGAGACCCAGTACTTC TRBV3-1/TRBV3-2 NA TRBJ2-5 NA
CASSTRIPGEGNNSPLHF TGTGCCAGCAGCACCAGAATTCCAGGGGAAGGGAATAATTCACCCCTCCACTTT TRBV11-2 NA TRBJ1-6 NA